A single sample gave rise to the 10 T cell receptor beta chains below, sequenced in a study of T cell clonality in common variable immunodeficiency (dated by TCRdb to the mid-2010s). Broad study findings and their caveats: Fewer deletions and N-nucleotide insertions were reportedly observed in CVID TCRbeta sequences, and highly modified clones with 13 or more V deletions were reportedly absent from CVID TCRbeta sequences.

No cognate antigen is known for these TCRs. Preparation of the library involved the immunoSEQ multiplex PCR assay. Imported from immuneACCESS, the table was reduced by TCRdb to in-frame sequences with V and J called. These copies leave out some clones; in studies compared against another copy, an unresolved V gene accounts for under half, and the cause of the remainder is not known. In this sample the table shows 23,000 or so clones, and no singletons are among them. Under 10% of the sample is taken by the ten largest. Sample: peripheral blood mononuclear cells. The receptor set was obtained from a human donor with common variable immunodeficiency.

This clone has just a few counts. Germline and junction disagree at one end, which may indicate a read error. CDR3 region: CASREATGTDTQYF. Partial CDR3 DNA: TGTGCCAGCAGGGAAGCGACTGGCACAGATACG. The chain links TRBV6-1 to TRBJ2-3; D gene ambiguous. The read ends 3 residues shy of where the CDR3 ends; the end is completed using the germline J gene. The CDR3 length is 14 residues. The germline gives CDR1 MNHNS, CDR2 SASEGT.

In its sample, this clone was seen many times. The CDR3 end falls 3 residues outside the read, so it is completed with the germline J gene. This sequence joins TRBV5-1 and TRBJ2-5; TRBD2 might be the D (5 bases). The CDR3 has 15 residues. CDR1 is SGHRS and CDR2 is YFSETQ in the germline V gene. V was shortened by 1 base and J by 5 bases, with 15 bases between the two germline ends. CDR3 DNA, as far as it was read: TGCGCCAGCAGCTTGATAATGGATGGCGGGGAGACC. This codes for CASSLIMDGGET. The CDR3 in full is CASSLIMDGGETQYF.

This clone was observed a handful of times. The read finishes 3 residues shy of the CDR3 end, and the germline J gene is used to complete it. V gene TRBV2 combines with J gene TRBJ1-2; D remains ambiguous. Trimming took off 3 bases at V and 7 bases at J, with 9 bases between the two ends. CDR1 and CDR2 from the germline V gene are SNHLY and FYNNEI. The length of the CDR3 is 12 residues. The part of the CDR3 DNA that was read is TGTGCCAGCAGTGAGGTACCGGGTGGC. Protein: CASSEVPGG. The whole CDR3 region reads CASSEVPGGYTF.

This clone was detected a few times. The observed sequence ends 3 residues before the CDR3 terminus, with the missing tail filled in from the germline J gene. The rearrangement links TRBV2 to TRBJ1-2; a weak D match, TRBD1 (5 bases). Germline-derived CDR1 and CDR2 are SNHLY and FYNNEI. The CDR3 consists of 14 residues. V lost 4 bases and J 6 bases, leaving 15 bases between the germline ends. Here the CDR3 reads CASSVGDRGDGYTF. The sequenced part of the CDR3 DNA is TGTGCCAGCAGTGTCGGAGACAGAGGGGATGGC.

This clone was recorded at least ten times. The read terminates 3 residues ahead of where the CDR3 ends, so the germline J gene completes it. The chain carries TRBV12-3 or TRBV12-4 and TRBJ2-7, with 11 bases lining up with TRBD1. Trimming took 6 bases from V and 2 from J; bases not matched to a gene: 3. This CDR3 contains 14 residues. CDR3 residues: CASRGQGAAYEQYF. The covered CDR3 bases are TGTGCCAGCAGAGGACAGGGGGCGGCCTACGAG.

This clone has a handful of counts. The read is 3 residues too short to cover the CDR3 end, so that end is filled in from the germline J gene. This chain connects TRBV30 to TRBJ1-2, with 8 nucleotides matching TRBD1. Germline CDR1 reads GTSNPN; CDR2 reads SVGIG (reference sequence). CDR3 size: 12 residues. Partial CDR3 DNA: TGTGCCTGGAGTGGGACAGGGAAGGGC. Encoded protein: CAWSGTGKG. The CDR3, in full, reads CAWSGTGKGYTF.

This clone was seen at least ten times. Coverage ceases 3 residues before the CDR3 finishes, and the germline J gene fills in the end. The genes are TRBV30 and TRBJ2-4; 8 positions match TRBD1. V lost 3 bases to trimming and J lost 6 bases; unmatched junction nucleotides: 4. CDR1 and CDR2 (germline): GTSNPN, SVGIG (reference sequence). The CDR3 length is 13 residues. The CDR3 DNA, read in part, is TGTGCCTGGAGGGAGACAGGGGCAAACATT. This sequence encodes CAWRETGANI. The full CDR3 is CAWRETGANIQYF. Together with reference TRBV30 and TRBJ2-4, the CDR3 gives the full variable domain: SQTIHQWPATLVQPVGSPLSLECTVEGTSNPNLYWYRQAAGRGLQLLFYSVGIGQISSEVPQNLSASRPQDRQFILSSKKLLLSDSGFYLCAWRETGANIQYFGAGTRLSVL.

This clone was seen at least ten times. The CDR3 end is not reached by the read, which stops 3 residues before it; the germline J gene fills it in. The V call is TRBV7-9, the J call TRBJ2-3, with TRBD2 identical over 8 bases. Germline values: CDR1 SEHNR, CDR2 FQNEAQ (reference sequence). The CDR3 extends over 15 amino acids. The junction had 6 bases not matched to a gene; V was cut back by 3 bases and J by 4 bases. The chain's CDR3 is CASSFPGLEADTQYF. The part of the CDR3 DNA that was read is TGTGCCAGCAGCTTCCCGGGACTAGAGGCAGATACG.

This clone has a handful of counts. CDR3 bases read: TGTGCCAGCAGCTTTGCGGGCCAGAGTGAG. As protein: CASSFAGQSE. The CDR3 reads in full as CASSFAGQSEQFF. The rearrangement links TRBV11-3 to TRBJ2-1; D might be TRBD2 (5 bases). The read is 3 residues too short to cover the CDR3 end, so that end is filled in from the germline J gene. The CDR3 loop spans 13 amino acids. CDR1 SGHNT and CDR2 YENEEA come from the germline V gene. The ends were cut back, 3 bases at V and 9 bases at J, with 12 bases in the middle.

This clone was found a few times. With the read ending 3 residues before the CDR3 end, the germline J gene is used to fill in that end. The chain links TRBV20-1 to TRBJ2-1, with 7 bases matching TRBD2. V lost 1 base to trimming and J lost 5 bases; unmatched junction nucleotides: 5. The germline gives CDR1 DFQATT, CDR2 SNEGSKA (reference sequence). This CDR3 has 14 amino acids. The chain's CDR3 is CSARGREGHNEQFF. The sequenced CDR3 bases are TGCAGTGCTAGAGGTAGGGAGGGGCACAATGAG.